This T cell receptor beta chain was retrieved from a study of blood T cell repertoires in COVID-19 (dated by TCRdb to between 2020 and 2021). At the level of the whole study: Collaborator samples came from the United States, Italy and Spain and covered acute and convalescent phases of COVID-19. Samples came from the ongoing ImmuneRACE study (first 160 participants) plus 1,254 subjects from 6 global collaborators. The prospective study material was composed of cDNA or gDNA derived from T cells, B-cell-depleted T cells, or PBMCs. HLA class I and class II types, where available, came from metadata supplied by the sample provider rather than from assay-based typing. The dataset comprised deeply sampled blood TCRbeta repertoires from subjects exposed to, actively infected with, or recovered from COVID-19. The repertoires were released in a freely available public database intended as a resource for research on the immune response to SARS-CoV-2. The sample metadata nearly always contained a de-identified subject ID, COVID-19 status, age in years and sex. Study-level results and caveats: The quantity of clinical and demographic metadata differed by source and by participant and was supplied without curation.

Samples from volunteer blood donors who had recovered from COVID-19 were contributed by a second Seattle source. Whole blood was collected in K2EDTA tubes by collaborating institutions according to the institutions' own protocols. For TCRbeta analysis, collaborators shipped samples as frozen whole blood, isolated PBMCs, or DNA extracted from either of those sample types. To note about this clone: Its cognate antigen has yet to be identified. There are no base qualities to consult, and no much larger clone falls within one base.

CDR1 SGHAT and CDR2 FQNNGV were looked up in the germline V gene. The CDR3 measures 14 amino acids from cysteine to phenylalanine. This entry keeps only the CDR3 DNA: 42 bases, framed from base 1. Trimming costs V 5 bases and J 8 bases, and their ends lie 15 bases apart. The immunoSEQ Assay, a bias-controlled multiplex PCR, was used to amplify TCRbeta CDR3 regions from genomic DNA. In the source study's methods: The number of nucleated cells in each sample was estimated from the amplification of reference gene primers within the assay. To quantify the absolute abundance of each unique TCRbeta CDR3 rearrangement, sequence reads were collapsed and filtered. Productive Simpson clonality was computed per sample as the square root of Simpson's diversity index over productive rearrangements. TCRdb took this table from immuneACCESS and kept in-frame rearrangements with V and J called. Such tables lack part of the clones; where checked against another copy, unresolved V genes explain under half of the gap, and the rest is unexplained. The V and J calls and clone size were taken over from that table, and D and trimming were inferred from the DNA. The sample table records around 200,000 clones; around nine tenths of these occur just once. Together, the top ten hold 0.88% of the sample.

The source is a woman aged 18-29 years who had recovered from COVID-19. The rearrangement combines TRBV11-2 with TRBJ1-4; a tentative D call is TRBD1 (5 bases match). Specimen: peripheral blood. The DNA sequence is given as TGTGCCAGCAGCCCCCAGTCCGGGGGAGAAAAACTGTTTTTT. Translated, it reads CASSPQSGGEKLFF.